Listed below are T cell receptor beta chains from one sample, sequenced in a study of early T cells in non-severe SARS-CoV-2 infection. In TCRdb, the 5' RACE reads were re-called with MiXCR into one record per CDR3 protein. The data contain more than 40,000 distinct CDR3 sequences, about 7% of them singletons. The source material was whole blood. These receptors were collected from an adult who was a healthcare worker with PCR-confirmed SARS-CoV-2 infection or an uninfected control (not recorded which). Both conserved end residues are part of each CDR3. The order of the fields is D gene, V gene, clone size, J gene, CDR3 protein, CDR3 DNA. The D gene is left open where the match is weak. Part of the rows lack a size; the others show once, few, many or a class for expanded clones.

d_call: TRBD2
v_call: TRBV6-2/TRBV6-3
clone_size: -
j_call: TRBJ2-3
cdr3_aa: CASSYAAGGRDTQYF
cdr3_nt: TGTGCCAGCAGTTACGCCGCGGGGGGGCGGGATACGCAGTATTTT

d_call: -
v_call: TRBV10-3
clone_size: many
j_call: TRBJ2-7
cdr3_aa: CAISTGTFYEQYF
cdr3_nt: TGTGCCATCAGTACCGGGACATTCTACGAGCAGTACTTC

d_call: -
v_call: TRBV19
clone_size: -
j_call: TRBJ2-7
cdr3_aa: CASSLISSHEQYF
cdr3_nt: TGTGCCAGTAGCCTGATATCATCCCACGAGCAGTACTTC

d_call: -
v_call: TRBV6-2/TRBV6-3
clone_size: many
j_call: TRBJ1-5
cdr3_aa: CASSIMGEQPQHF
cdr3_nt: TGTGCCAGCAGTATAATGGGGGAGCAGCCCCAGCATTTT

d_call: -
v_call: TRBV10-3
clone_size: -
j_call: TRBJ2-7
cdr3_aa: CAISATDYEQYF
cdr3_nt: TGTGCCATCAGTGCTACTGACTACGAGCAGTACTTC

d_call: TRBD1
v_call: TRBV3-1
clone_size: many
j_call: TRBJ2-1
cdr3_aa: CASSPDRGQNEQFF
cdr3_nt: TGTGCCAGCAGCCCCGACAGGGGGCAGAATGAGCAGTTCTTC

d_call: TRBD2
v_call: TRBV9
clone_size: -
j_call: TRBJ2-2
cdr3_aa: CASSTRRTSGGLNTGELFF
cdr3_nt: TGTGCCAGCAGCACGCGACGGACTAGCGGGGGCCTCAACACCGGGGAGCTGTTTTTT

d_call: -
v_call: TRBV5-1
clone_size: many
j_call: TRBJ2-2
cdr3_aa: CASSLVGDAGELFF
cdr3_nt: TGCGCCAGCAGCTTAGTCGGGGACGCCGGGGAGCTGTTTTTT

d_call: -
v_call: TRBV29-1
clone_size: many
j_call: TRBJ1-2
cdr3_aa: CSVGGDYGYTF
cdr3_nt: TGCAGCGTGGGGGGTGACTATGGCTACACCTTC

d_call: -
v_call: TRBV10-2
clone_size: -
j_call: TRBJ2-7
cdr3_aa: CASRQDPSSYEQYF
cdr3_nt: TGCGCCAGCAGACAGGACCCCAGCTCCTACGAGCAGTACTTC

d_call: TRBD2
v_call: TRBV28
clone_size: many
j_call: TRBJ2-7
cdr3_aa: CASSFGGGLYEQYF
cdr3_nt: TGTGCCAGCAGTTTCGGCGGGGGGCTTTACGAGCAGTACTTC

d_call: -
v_call: TRBV7-6
clone_size: -
j_call: TRBJ1-1
cdr3_aa: CASSSFTSTEAFF
cdr3_nt: TGTGCCAGCAGCTCGTTCACGAGCACTGAAGCTTTCTTT

d_call: TRBD1
v_call: TRBV5-1
clone_size: -
j_call: TRBJ1-1
cdr3_aa: CASSSGQGYTNTEAFF
cdr3_nt: TGCGCCAGCAGCTCTGGACAGGGCTATACGAACACTGAAGCTTTCTTT

d_call: -
v_call: TRBV6-6
clone_size: few
j_call: TRBJ2-3
cdr3_aa: CASSRGRTPGTDTQYF
cdr3_nt: TGTGCCAGCAGTCGGGGGCGGACCCCAGGCACAGATACGCAGTATTTT

d_call: -
v_call: TRBV28
clone_size: few
j_call: TRBJ2-7
cdr3_aa: CASSLLGGTNSYEQYF
cdr3_nt: TGTGCCAGCAGTTTATTAGGGGGGACCAACTCCTACGAGCAGTACTTC

d_call: -
v_call: TRBV27
clone_size: many
j_call: TRBJ1-1
cdr3_aa: CASSGLGNTEAFF
cdr3_nt: TGTGCCAGCAGTGGGCTGGGAAACACTGAAGCTTTCTTT

d_call: -
v_call: TRBV2
clone_size: many
j_call: TRBJ2-3
cdr3_aa: CASSVVRASDTQYF
cdr3_nt: TGTGCCAGCAGTGTGGTCAGGGCCTCAGATACGCAGTATTTT

d_call: TRBD1
v_call: TRBV28
clone_size: few
j_call: TRBJ2-7
cdr3_aa: CASSARGTGANEQYF
cdr3_nt: TGTGCCAGCAGTGCAAGAGGGACAGGGGCGAACGAGCAGTACTTC

d_call: -
v_call: TRBV10-3
clone_size: many
j_call: TRBJ1-5
cdr3_aa: CAISGGSDQPQHF
cdr3_nt: TGTGCCATCAGTGGTGGCAGTGATCAGCCCCAGCATTTT

d_call: -
v_call: TRBV20-1
clone_size: many
j_call: TRBJ1-5
cdr3_aa: CSARAFSGYRQPQHF
cdr3_nt: TGCAGTGCTAGAGCTTTCAGTGGGTATAGGCAGCCCCAGCATTTT

d_call: -
v_call: TRBV18
clone_size: many
j_call: TRBJ1-5
cdr3_aa: CASSLGQPEGNQPQHF
cdr3_nt: TGTGCCAGCTCACTAGGACAGCCGGAGGGCAATCAGCCCCAGCATTTT

d_call: -
v_call: TRBV19
clone_size: few
j_call: TRBJ2-3
cdr3_aa: CASSILPGDTQYF
cdr3_nt: TGTGCCAGTAGTATCCTCCCGGGAGATACGCAGTATTTT

d_call: -
v_call: TRBV20-1
clone_size: -
j_call: TRBJ2-7
cdr3_aa: CSARKGGQLRDEQYF
cdr3_nt: TGCAGTGCTAGAAAGGGGGGGCAGTTAAGGGACGAGCAGTACTTC

d_call: -
v_call: TRBV4-3
clone_size: many
j_call: TRBJ1-1
cdr3_aa: CASSQEREYTEAFF
cdr3_nt: TGCGCCAGCAGCCAAGAGCGGGAGTACACTGAAGCTTTCTTT

d_call: -
v_call: TRBV29-1
clone_size: few
j_call: TRBJ2-1
cdr3_aa: CSTRGAESSYNEQFF
cdr3_nt: TGCAGCACACGAGGGGCTGAGAGCTCCTACAATGAGCAGTTCTTC

d_call: TRBD1
v_call: TRBV9
clone_size: many
j_call: TRBJ1-5
cdr3_aa: CASSATGSGNQPQHF
cdr3_nt: TGTGCCAGCAGCGCGACAGGGAGCGGGAATCAGCCCCAGCATTTT

d_call: -
v_call: TRBV12-3/TRBV12-4
clone_size: many
j_call: TRBJ1-1
cdr3_aa: CASSLDPGRAEAFF
cdr3_nt: TGTGCCAGCAGTTTAGATCCGGGGAGGGCTGAAGCTTTCTTT

d_call: -
v_call: TRBV6-2/TRBV6-3
clone_size: -
j_call: TRBJ2-5
cdr3_aa: CASSYGIRGLGETQYF
cdr3_nt: TGTGCCAGCAGTTATGGGATCCGAGGGTTGGGGGAGACCCAGTACTTC

d_call: TRBD1
v_call: TRBV6-5
clone_size: -
j_call: TRBJ1-3
cdr3_aa: CASSMTGVISGNTIYF
cdr3_nt: TGTGCCAGCAGTATGACAGGGGTCATCTCTGGAAACACCATATATTTT

d_call: -
v_call: TRBV9
clone_size: many
j_call: TRBJ1-1
cdr3_aa: CASSVSRRTEAFF
cdr3_nt: TGTGCCAGCAGCGTGTCAAGAAGGACTGAAGCTTTCTTT

d_call: -
v_call: TRBV7-8
clone_size: -
j_call: TRBJ2-1
cdr3_aa: CASSLGNPNEQFF
cdr3_nt: TGTGCCAGCAGCTTGGGTAACCCCAATGAGCAGTTCTTC

d_call: TRBD2
v_call: TRBV30
clone_size: many
j_call: TRBJ2-1
cdr3_aa: CAWEGLAGNEQFF
cdr3_nt: TGTGCCTGGGAAGGACTAGCAGGCAATGAGCAGTTCTTC

d_call: -
v_call: TRBV20-1
clone_size: many
j_call: TRBJ1-5
cdr3_aa: CSASWGFWEPQHF
cdr3_nt: TGCAGTGCTTCATGGGGGTTCTGGGAACCCCAGCATTTT

d_call: TRBD1
v_call: TRBV4-2
clone_size: -
j_call: TRBJ2-7
cdr3_aa: CASSPGTATTYEQYF
cdr3_nt: TGTGCCAGCAGCCCCGGGACAGCGACGACCTACGAGCAGTACTTC

d_call: TRBD1
v_call: TRBV14
clone_size: few
j_call: TRBJ1-3
cdr3_aa: CASSQALYRGRGNTIYF
cdr3_nt: TGTGCCAGCAGCCAAGCCCTCTACAGGGGGCGCGGAAACACCATATATTTT

d_call: TRBD1
v_call: TRBV3-1
clone_size: few
j_call: TRBJ1-6
cdr3_aa: CASSLTGGDSPLHF
cdr3_nt: TGTGCCAGCAGCCTGACAGGGGGTGATTCACCCCTCCACTTT

d_call: -
v_call: TRBV6-2/TRBV6-3
clone_size: few
j_call: TRBJ1-1
cdr3_aa: CASSYAGSAGHTEAFF
cdr3_nt: TGTGCCAGCAGTTACGCGGGAAGTGCGGGTCACACTGAAGCTTTCTTT

d_call: -
v_call: TRBV7-2
clone_size: few
j_call: TRBJ2-3
cdr3_aa: CASRSFTDTQYF
cdr3_nt: TGTGCCAGCAGGTCCTTCACAGATACGCAGTATTTT

d_call: -
v_call: TRBV7-8
clone_size: many
j_call: TRBJ2-1
cdr3_aa: CASSPPRLDEQFF
cdr3_nt: TGTGCCAGCAGCCCACCGAGGCTGGATGAGCAGTTCTTC

d_call: -
v_call: TRBV6-4
clone_size: many
j_call: TRBJ2-1
cdr3_aa: CATAGTPENEQFF
cdr3_nt: TGTGCCACCGCCGGGACACCCGAAAATGAGCAGTTCTTC

d_call: -
v_call: TRBV4-3
clone_size: many
j_call: TRBJ2-1
cdr3_aa: CASSQAIFYNEQFF
cdr3_nt: TGCGCCAGCAGCCAAGCCATCTTCTACAATGAGCAGTTCTTC

d_call: -
v_call: TRBV27
clone_size: few
j_call: TRBJ2-5
cdr3_aa: CASSLKLAVQQTQYF
cdr3_nt: TGTGCCAGCAGTTTAAAATTGGCAGTTCAACAGACCCAGTACTTC

d_call: TRBD1
v_call: TRBV27
clone_size: many
j_call: TRBJ2-2
cdr3_aa: CASSLNRDRGLSGELFF
cdr3_nt: TGTGCCAGCAGTTTAAACCGGGACAGGGGGCTGTCCGGGGAGCTGTTTTTT

d_call: -
v_call: TRBV6-5
clone_size: -
j_call: TRBJ2-5
cdr3_aa: CASSYGETQYF
cdr3_nt: TGTGCCAGCAGTTACGGGGAGACCCAGTACTTC

d_call: TRBD1
v_call: TRBV25-1
clone_size: many
j_call: TRBJ2-2
cdr3_aa: CASSVTGGLFF
cdr3_nt: TGTGCCAGCAGTGTAACAGGGGGGCTGTTTTTT

d_call: -
v_call: TRBV29-1
clone_size: many
j_call: TRBJ2-7
cdr3_aa: CSVQGGPYEQYF
cdr3_nt: TGCAGCGTGCAGGGGGGTCCCTACGAGCAGTACTTC

d_call: -
v_call: TRBV7-6
clone_size: -
j_call: TRBJ2-2
cdr3_aa: CASSLGQPNTGELFF
cdr3_nt: TGTGCCAGCAGCCTAGGACAGCCTAACACCGGGGAGCTGTTTTTT

d_call: -
v_call: TRBV11-3
clone_size: few
j_call: TRBJ1-1
cdr3_aa: CASSLDRGNTEAFF
cdr3_nt: TGTGCCAGCAGCTTAGATCGAGGAAACACTGAAGCTTTCTTT

d_call: -
v_call: TRBV7-2
clone_size: many
j_call: TRBJ1-1
cdr3_aa: CASSFERGTAEAFF
cdr3_nt: TGTGCCAGCAGTTTTGAAAGGGGAACCGCTGAAGCTTTCTTT

d_call: -
v_call: TRBV2
clone_size: -
j_call: TRBJ2-7
cdr3_aa: CASSDFGYEQYF
cdr3_nt: TGTGCCAGCAGTGATTTCGGATACGAGCAGTACTTC